These 9 T cell receptor beta chains originate from one sample sequenced in a study of cytomegalovirus exposure and HLA in healthy donors. PCR primers comprised 60 Vbeta and 13 Jbeta primers. Profiled with immunoSEQ multiplex PCR; TCRdb holds only in-frame clones, not every one. This table has some 160,000 clones, more than 65% appearing once. Sequenced input: PBMCs. These receptor sequences come from a woman aged 25 to 39 in good health and CMV-seronegative.

This chain uses TRBV28 with TRBJ2-3; perhaps TRBD2 as D (6 bases). Germline CDR1 and CDR2: MDHEN and SYDVKM. This CDR3 comprises 14 residues. The V gene lost 6 bases and the J gene lost 6 bases, with 16 bases spanning the gap. The CDR3 nucleotides are TGTGCCAGCAGGACGATGGAGGGCTTGGATACGCAGTATTTT. Its protein is CASRTMEGLDTQYF.

The J gene is TRBJ1-1, the V gene TRBV28; 9 bases are a match to TRBD1. The CDR3 spans 15 residues. V was clipped by 5 bases and J by 3 bases; unmatched bases: 7. Per the germline V gene, CDR1 is MDHEN and CDR2 is SYDVKM. This CDR3 reads CASSPSGQGHTEAFF. The CDR3 region has the DNA TGTGCCAGCAGTCCCTCTGGACAGGGGCACACTGAAGCTTTCTTT.

This chain links TRBV5-4 with TRBJ2-5; 14 bases map to TRBD2. Trimming took 4 bases from V and 5 from J; bases not matched to a gene: 7. This CDR3 spans 16 amino acids. The V gene's germline CDR1 is SGHNT and CDR2 YYREEE (reference sequence). In nucleotides, the CDR3 is TGTGCCAGCAGCAAGGGACTAGCGGGAGTAGGGGAGACCCAGTACTTC. Protein product: CASSKGLAGVGETQYF.

The chain links TRBV15 to TRBJ2-7; TRBD2 aligns across 10 bases. The CDR3 is 17 residues long. The germline V gene encodes CDR1 LNHNV and CDR2 YYDKDF (reference sequence). The ends lost 0 bases at V and 3 bases at J; junction bases unmatched: 8. For the CDR3, the DNA is TGTGCCACCAGCAGAGATTCTTGGGCTAGCGGGAGCTACGAGCAGTACTTC. Translated: CATSRDSWASGSYEQYF. The whole variable domain, remainder taken from reference TRBV15 and TRBJ2-7, is DAMVIQNPRYQVTQFGKPVTLSCSQTLNHNVMYWYQQKSSQAPKLLFHYYDKDFNNEADTPDNFQSRRPNTSFCFLDIRSPGLGDTAMYLCATSRDSWASGSYEQYFGPGTRLTVT.

The chain joins TRBV27 to TRBJ1-1; a possible D gene is TRBD1 (6 bases). V was pared by 0 bases and J by 4 bases, with 18 bases between. Germline V CDR1 and CDR2: MNHEY, SMNVEV (reference sequence). There are 17 residues in the CDR3. The CDR3 spells CASSLSLAGVLGTEAFF. The CDR3 nucleotides are TGTGCCAGCAGTTTATCGTTGGCAGGGGTTTTGGGCACTGAAGCTTTCTTT.

This chain connects TRBV30 to TRBJ1-6; D perhaps matches TRBD1 (6 bases). The germline V gene has CDR1 GTSNPN and CDR2 SVGIG (reference sequence). The CDR3 is 15 amino acids. V lost 1 base and J 7 bases, leaving 14 bases between the germline ends. The CDR3 region has the DNA TGTGCCTGGAGTGGAGGCGGGGGCTACAATTCACCCCTCCACTTT. Translation: CAWSGGGGYNSPLHF.

V gene TRBV5-1 combines with J gene TRBJ2-5; 12 nucleotides agree with TRBD1. Germline V lookup: CDR1 SGHRS, CDR2 YFSETQ. CDR3 size: 17 residues. The CDR3 spells CSTPGPRDRGRGETQYF. The CDR3 DNA reads TGCTCCACCCCCGGGCCCCGGGACAGGGGGCGCGGGGAGACCCAGTACTTC.

The chain joins TRBV9 to TRBJ1-1; 7 bases are shared with TRBD1. Trimming at V came to 4 bases and at J to 3 bases, leaving 6 bases not matched to a gene. Germline CDR1 and CDR2: SGDLS and YYNGEE. The CDR3 is 14 residues long. CDR3 sequence reads: CASSLDRDYTEAFF. In nucleotides, the CDR3 is TGTGCCAGCAGCCTAGACAGGGATTACACTGAAGCTTTCTTT.

In its sample, this clone was seen once. The J gene is TRBJ1-2, the V gene TRBV5-1; TRBD1 matches 7 bases. J gave up 4 bases and V 0 bases, and 15 bases lay outside the gene matches. Germline CDR1 reads SGHRS; CDR2 reads YFSETQ. This CDR3 contains 18 residues. The DNA of the CDR3 is TGCGCCAGCAGCTTGGGCGACCCGGGACAGCGCATGAGCTATGGCTACACCTTC. Amino acid sequence: CASSLGDPGQRMSYGYTF.